This TCR beta chain was recovered during a study of CD8 T cells in Susac syndrome. V shed 4 bases, J shed 7 bases, and the junction held 14 bases outside the gene matches. The CDR3 contains 15 residues. The V gene's germline CDR1 is DFQATT and CDR2 SNEGSKA (reference sequence). With random hexamers, reverse transcription was performed on roughly 0.5 to 1 ug of RNA. An immunoSEQ multiplex PCR amplified TCR beta CDR3 over 54 Vbeta and 13 Jbeta. From the immunoSEQ multiplex PCR reads, TCRdb called clonotypes with MiXCR, one entry per CDR3 protein. The sample lists approximately 120,000 distinct CDR3 sequences, 85% to 95% seen once, with about 0.11% in the top ten. This clonotype was seen only once.

Sequencing used CD8+ T cells from PBMCs. This TCR came from a human donor in good health. V is TRBV20-1 and J is TRBJ2-7; 9 positions agree with TRBD2. DNA for the CDR3: TGCAGTGCTACCTTGGGTAGCGGGGGAGCTGGGGAGCAGTACTTC. Its translation is CSATLGSGGAGEQYF.